These 32 T cell receptor beta chains were all obtained from the same sample, sequenced in a study of cytomegalovirus exposure and HLA in healthy donors. The PCR was carried out with 60 Vbeta primers and 13 Jbeta primers. Only in-frame clones appear in the TCRdb table, and some are missing; sequencing was by immunoSEQ multiplex PCR. This sample carries 150,000 to 200,000 clones, over 60% of them seen once, and the ten largest clones take 3% to 3.5%. What was sequenced was PBMCs. These receptors all stem from a woman aged 40-49 years in good health and CMV-seronegative.

The V and J genes are TRBV5-4 and TRBJ2-5, with TRBD1 matching 9 bases. Trimming took 1 base from V and 2 from J; bases not matched to a gene: 6. The CDR3 covers 16 residues. CDR1 SGHNT and CDR2 YYREEE come from the germline V gene (reference sequence). The CDR3 nucleotides read TGTGCCAGCAGCTTGCTACGGACAGGGGTGCAAGAGACCCAGTACTTC. This translates into CASSLLRTGVQETQYF.

The chain links TRBV6-5 to TRBJ1-5; no firm D call. This CDR3 contains 15 residues. Germline lookup yields CDR1 MNHEY and CDR2 SVGAGI. The V and J ends lost 7 bases and 0 bases respectively, with 13 bases between them. CDR3 residues: CASTQVAYSNQPQHF. CDR3 DNA sequence: TGTGCCAGCACCCAGGTGGCCTATAGCAATCAGCCCCAGCATTTT.

This rearrangement joins TRBV19 to TRBJ1-1; D remains ambiguous. V lost 8 bases, J lost 0 bases, and 19 bases lay in between. The CDR3 runs to 16 residues. CDR1 LNHDA and CDR2 SQIVND come from the germline V gene (reference sequence). CDR3 region: CASSSLPIGVNTEAFF. As DNA, the CDR3 is TGTGCCAGTTCCTCTCTCCCCATAGGAGTGAACACTGAAGCTTTCTTT.

The chain carries TRBV5-4 and TRBJ2-4; no clear D. This CDR3 region has 15 residues. Deletions cut 0 bases from V and 0 bases from J, with 7 bases between. Per germline, CDR1 SGHNT and CDR2 YYREEE (reference sequence). CDR3 in DNA: TGTGCCAGCAGCTTGGCGGGTGTAGCCAAAAACATTCAGTACTTC. It yields the protein CASSLAGVAKNIQYF.

As to this clone: Additional DNA sequences in this sample encode the identical CDR3. The chain has TRBV5-1 and TRBJ1-1; 7 bases map to TRBD1. The V segment lost 0 bases and the J segment 3 bases; nucleotides outside the gene matches: 2. CDR1 and CDR2 from the germline V gene are SGHRS and YFSETQ. CDR3 size: 14 residues. This CDR3 reads CASSLVQGDTEAFF. The CDR3 DNA reads TGCGCCAGCAGCTTGGTTCAGGGGGACACTGAAGCTTTCTTT.

V is TRBV6-5 and J is TRBJ1-1, with 9 bases matching TRBD1. Unmatched junction bases numbered 8, after V lost 8 bases and J lost 4 bases. The CDR3 runs 14 residues. CDR1 is MNHEY and CDR2 is SVGAGI in the germline V gene. DNA of the CDR3: TGTGCCAGCTACTTACAGGGGGCTTCCACTGAAGCTTTCTTT. Translation gives CASYLQGASTEAFF.

V is TRBV7-8 and J is TRBJ2-5, with TRBD1 as a possible D gene (5 bases). V dropped 1 base and J dropped 1 base, with 10 bases sitting between them. Germline CDR1 is SGHVS and CDR2 is FQNEAQ. The CDR3 totals 15 residues. The chain's CDR3 is CASSLEGATQETQYF. The CDR3 DNA reads as TGTGCCAGCAGCTTAGAAGGGGCGACCCAAGAGACCCAGTACTTC.

V usage is TRBV6-5 and J usage is TRBJ2-7; 10 bases map to TRBD1. Germline CDR1 is MNHEY and CDR2 is SVGAGI. V was pared by 5 bases and J by 7 bases, with 11 bases of the junction left unmatched. This CDR3 region has 15 residues. The DNA of the CDR3 is TGTGCCAGCAGTGGGGACAGGGGATTTTCGTATGAGCAGTACTTC. Amino acids: CASSGDRGFSYEQYF.

The rearrangement links TRBV6-6 to TRBJ2-3, with 11 bases aligning to TRBD1. Trimming took 2 bases from V and 4 from J; bases not matched to a gene: 2. This CDR3 spans 15 amino acids. Germline V gene data show CDR1 as MNHNY and CDR2 as SVGAGI (reference sequence). CDR3 sequence (DNA): TGTGCCAGCAGTTACGGGACAGGGGGTCCAGATACGCAGTATTTT. This codes for CASSYGTGGPDTQYF.

The chain couples TRBV5-4 to TRBJ2-5; D is possibly TRBD1 (6 bases). Germline CDR1 is SGHNT and CDR2 is YYREEE (reference sequence). Trimming took 4 bases from V and 1 from J, leaving 14 bases between them. CDR3 length equals 15 residues. The CDR3 loop is CASSPQGRVQETQYF. CDR3 sequence (DNA): TGTGCCAGCAGCCCACAGGGTAGAGTCCAAGAGACCCAGTACTTC.

CDR3 residues: CASSVIQGAGTEAFF. The CDR3 nucleotides are TGTGCCAGCAGTGTGATACAGGGGGCGGGGACTGAAGCTTTCTTT. V and J are TRBV28 and TRBJ1-1, with 9 bases identical to TRBD1. The germline CDR1 and CDR2 sequences are MDHEN and SYDVKM. The CDR3 runs 15 residues. With V trimmed by 5 bases and J by 5 bases, 9 bases remained unmatched.

This clone was observed once. The rearrangement uses TRBV6-1 and TRBJ1-1; the D gene is possibly TRBD1 (6 bases). Trimming pared 8 bases from V and 4 bases from J, leaving 20 bases between. The CDR3 contains 15 residues. Germline loops: CDR1 MNHNS, CDR2 SASEGT. Here the CDR3 reads CASRDISLPGTEAFF. The CDR3 DNA is TGTGCCAGCCGGGACATCAGCCTCCCCGGCACTGAAGCTTTCTTT.

V and J are TRBV9 and TRBJ1-1; perhaps TRBD1 as D (5 bases). V was shortened by 3 bases and J by 7 bases, with 19 bases between the two germline ends. CDR3 size: 15 residues. The germline CDR1 and CDR2 sequences are SGDLS and YYNGEE. Here the CDR3 reads CASSEGRGTGLEAFF. The CDR3 DNA reads as TGTGCCAGCAGCGAGGGGCGCGGGACGGGGCTTGAAGCTTTCTTT. Full variable domain (rest looked up from reference TRBV9 and TRBJ1-1): DSGVTQTPKHLITATGQRVTLRCSPRSGDLSVYWYQQSLDQGLQFLIQYYNGEERAKGNILERFSAQQFPDLHSELNLSSLELGDSALYFCASSEGRGTGLEAFFGQGTRLTVV.

The chain couples TRBV6-1 to TRBJ1-3; tentatively, D is TRBD1 (5 bases). Trimming stripped 3 bases from V and 0 bases from J, with 9 bases between. The germline V gene has CDR1 MNHNS and CDR2 SASEGT. The CDR3 is 15 amino acids. CDR3 amino acids: CASSDQGNSGNTIYF. DNA for the CDR3: TGTGCCAGCAGTGATCAGGGTAACTCTGGAAACACCATATATTTT.

In the case of this clone: The sample contains more than one DNA sequence encoding this CDR3. The chain links TRBV18 to TRBJ2-3; 9 bases map to TRBD1. Per the germline V gene, CDR1 is KGHSH and CDR2 is LQKENI. This CDR3 is 15 amino acids long. The V and J ends lost 3 bases and 3 bases, in that order; junction bases with no gene match: 4. CDR3 in DNA: TGTGCCAGCTCACCGGGACAGGGTGGAACAGATACGCAGTATTTT. Translated, it gives CASSPGQGGTDTQYF.

The chain carries TRBV27 and TRBJ1-2, with 8 bases identical to TRBD1. The CDR3 contains 14 residues. With V trimmed by 5 bases and J by 6 bases, 8 bases remained unmatched. Germline V gives CDR1 MNHEY, CDR2 SMNVEV (reference sequence). The CDR3 here is CASSTTNRGNGYTF. Written as DNA, the CDR3 is TGTGCCAGCAGTACAACTAACAGGGGGAATGGCTACACCTTC.

V and J are TRBV12-2 and TRBJ2-7; TRBD1 is the table's D call, not checked against the DNA. TRBV12-2 is a recognized pseudogene. The CDR3 is 16 residues long. In nucleotides, the CDR3 is TGTGCAAGTCGCTTAGCTATCCGGGACAGGGGCTACGAGCAGTACTTC. The encoded protein is CASRLAIRDRGYEQYF.

This clone was seen only a few times. The V gene is TRBV5-1, the J gene TRBJ1-1; possibly TRBD1 for D (6 bases). The germline V gene has CDR1 SGHRS and CDR2 YFSETQ. Trimming removed 4 bases at V and 4 bases at J, with 17 bases between. This CDR3 is 15 amino acids long. CDR3 amino acids: CASSMVGGHSTEAFF. CDR3 bases: TGCGCCAGCAGCATGGTGGGGGGGCATAGCACTGAAGCTTTCTTT.

This clone was seen only once. The chain carries TRBV28 and TRBJ1-1; D is unresolved. The CDR3 is 13 residues long. The germline V and J ends were trimmed by 6 bases and 1 base, with 9 bases remaining between them. Germline CDR1 is MDHEN and CDR2 is SYDVKM. The DNA for the CDR3 is TGTGCCAGCAGAACGAGGCGGAACACTGAAGCTTTCTTT. Residues: CASRTRRNTEAFF.

The chain couples TRBV2 to TRBJ2-3; maybe TRBD2 (7 bases). Trimming took 5 bases from V and 4 from J, leaving 16 bases between them. The CDR3 runs to 15 residues. Per the germline V gene, CDR1 is SNHLY and CDR2 is FYNNEI. CDR3 sequence reads: CASSLNGGGPDTQYF. The CDR3 nucleotides read TGTGCCAGCAGTCTCAACGGCGGGGGCCCAGATACGCAGTATTTT.

This chain links TRBV5-1 with TRBJ2-6, with TRBD1 matching over 8 bases. The germline CDR1 and CDR2 sequences are SGHRS and YFSETQ. V lost 2 bases, J lost 0 bases, and 7 bases stayed unmatched. The CDR3 length is 18 residues. In DNA, the CDR3 is TGCGCCAGCAGCTTTCGACAGGGGACAGACTCTGGGGCCAACGTCCTGACTTTC. Amino acid sequence: CASSFRQGTDSGANVLTF.

This clone was picked up one time. The V gene is TRBV7-9, the J gene TRBJ2-5, with 9 bases that match TRBD1. This CDR3 has 15 residues. The ends lost 5 bases at V and 5 bases at J; junction bases unmatched: 9. Per the germline V gene, CDR1 is SEHNR and CDR2 is FQNEAQ (reference sequence). CDR3 nucleotides: TGTGCCAGCAGCCCCTCGGGACAGGGATTGGAGACCCAGTACTTC. It translates to CASSPSGQGLETQYF.

The rearrangement links TRBV5-1 to TRBJ2-5, with 11 nucleotides matching TRBD2. V was pared by 0 bases and J by 2 bases, with 6 bases of the junction left unmatched. Germline CDR1 and CDR2: SGHRS and YFSETQ. This CDR3 region has 17 residues. CDR3 DNA sequence: TGCGCCAGCAGCTTGGGGCTACTAGCGGGGGCTCAAGAGACCCAGTACTTC. Its protein is CASSLGLLAGAQETQYF.

The chain has TRBV29-1 and TRBJ1-1; D is unresolved. Deletions cut 4 bases from V and 0 bases from J, with 3 bases between. Germline values: CDR1 SQVTM, CDR2 ANQGSEA. This CDR3 region has 11 residues. CDR3 in DNA: TGCAGCGTTGCCGTGAACACTGAAGCTTTCTTT. This codes for CSVAVNTEAFF.

V is TRBV14 and J is TRBJ2-1; TRBD2 might be the D (6 bases). The CDR3 spans 16 residues. Germline V gene lookup returns CDR1 SGHDN and CDR2 FVKESK. Trimming pared 3 bases from V and 6 bases from J, leaving 18 bases between. Here the CDR3 reads CASSHKALLAVNEQFF. Here the CDR3 DNA reads TGTGCCAGCAGCCACAAGGCCCTGTTAGCGGTCAATGAGCAGTTCTTC.

This clone was counted a single time. This chain joins TRBV11-2 and TRBJ2-7; TRBD1 agrees at 8 bases. Germline CDR1 is SGHAT and CDR2 is FQNNGV. The CDR3 length is 14 residues. V dropped 1 base and J dropped 3; count of bases not matched to a gene: 2. CDR3 sequence: CASSLVGQVYEQYF. The CDR3 DNA reads as TGTGCCAGCAGCTTAGTGGGACAGGTCTACGAGCAGTACTTC.

The J gene is TRBJ1-5, the V gene TRBV9, with 7 bases lining up with TRBD1. J gave up 3 bases and V 3 bases, and 3 bases lay outside the gene matches. From germline, CDR1 is SGDLS and CDR2 YYNGEE. The CDR3 has 14 amino acids. The CDR3 sequence: CASSEGQYNQPQHF. CDR3 nucleotides: TGTGCCAGCAGCGAGGGACAGTACAATCAGCCCCAGCATTTT.

The chain has TRBV5-1 and TRBJ2-3; 8 bases fit TRBD2. This CDR3 is built from 15 residues. Germline assignment: CDR1 SGHRS and CDR2 YFSETQ. The V and J ends lost 7 bases and 6 bases, in that order; junction bases with no gene match: 13. CDR3 in amino acids: CASVRRSGAADTQYF. The CDR3 DNA reads TGCGCCAGCGTAAGACGTAGCGGGGCGGCTGATACGCAGTATTTT.

The rearrangement uses TRBV6-5 and TRBJ1-2; D is perhaps TRBD1 (5 bases). The CDR3 has 13 amino acids. CDR1 and CDR2 (germline): MNHEY, SVGAGI. V lost 2 bases to trimming and J lost 8 bases, with 12 bases between them. CDR3 in amino acids: CASSYAGLEGYTF. The DNA of the CDR3 is TGTGCCAGCAGTTACGCAGGGTTGGAAGGCTACACCTTC.

This clone was counted between two and nine times. The V call is TRBV4-1, the J call TRBJ2-1; 14 nucleotides agree with TRBD2. The CDR3 is 15 residues long. V was pared by 3 bases and J by 9 bases, with 4 bases of the junction left unmatched. The germline CDR1 and CDR2 sequences are MGHRA and YSYEKL. CDR3 bases: TGCGCCAGCAGCCAGACTAGCGGGGGGGCCGGTGAGCAGTTCTTC. This translates into CASSQTSGGAGEQFF.

The CDR3 loop reads CASSRSDSTPYF. The CDR3 region has the DNA TGTGCCAGCAGCCGTTCGGACTCGACTCCTTACTTC. This rearrangement joins TRBV2 to TRBJ2-5, with D maybe TRBD2 (5 bases). CDR3 length: 12 residues. Trimming removed 6 bases from V and 14 bases from J, with 19 bases in between. Germline V gene data show CDR1 as SNHLY and CDR2 as FYNNEI. Full variable domain (missing parts from reference TRBV2 and TRBJ2-5): EPEVTQTPSHQVTQMGQEVILRCVPISNHLYFYWYRQILGQKVEFLVSFYNNEISEKSEIFDDQFSVERPDGSNFTLKIRSTKLEDSAMYFCASSRSDSTPYFGPGTRLLVL.

CDR3 in amino acids: CASSLSGADTQYF. As DNA, the CDR3 is TGTGCCAGCAGTTTGTCGGGTGCAGATACGCAGTATTTT. The chain employs TRBV28 and TRBJ2-3; D remains ambiguous. CDR1 MDHEN and CDR2 SYDVKM come from the germline V gene. V shed 3 bases and J shed 4 bases, with 8 bases lying between them. CDR3 length: 13 amino acids.